The 21 T cell receptor beta chains below come from one sample, sequenced in a study of patients and donors after allogeneic stem cell transplantation. TCRdb recomputed calls from the RT-PCR reads with MiXCR, one row per CDR3 protein. The data hold 400,000 to 450,000 distinct CDR3 sequences, with 16% observed a single time. The sequencing sample was made of blood, either unsorted or a sorted T cell fraction (not recorded which). The receptors derive from a human donor who was either an allogeneic HSCT recipient or a stem cell or donor lymphocyte infusion donor (not recorded which). It is not recorded whose cells these are; they may come from a transplant donor.

This chain links TRBV19 with TRBJ1-1, with TRBD1 as a possible D gene (6 bases). The CDR3 is 12 residues long. The germline gives CDR1 LNHDA, CDR2 SQIVND (reference sequence). V was cut by 10 bases and J by 1 base, with 10 bases left in between. The CDR3, as DNA: TGTGCCACTAGGACAGAGAACACTGAAGCTTTCTTT. Amino acids: CATRTENTEAFF.

The CDR3 region is CASSYLGPSGGAYEQYF. The CDR3 region has the DNA TGTGCCAGCAGTTACTTAGGCCCTAGCGGGGGGGCCTACGAGCAGTACTTC. The V call is TRBV6-5, the J call TRBJ2-7, with TRBD2 matching over 12 bases. The CDR3 runs 17 residues. The germline gives CDR1 MNHEY, CDR2 SVGAGI. After removal of 1 base from V and 2 bases from J, the junction contained 6 bases not matched to a gene.

The chain has TRBV9 and TRBJ2-1; unclear D gene. This CDR3 contains 13 residues. The V end lost 0 bases, the J end lost 4 bases, and 5 bases lay between the germline ends. The germline gives CDR1 SGDLS, CDR2 YYNGEE. DNA of the CDR3: TGTGCCAGCAGCGTAGTCGATTACAATGAGCAGTTCTTC. It translates to CASSVVDYNEQFF.

This clonotype has a handful of counts. This sequence joins TRBV20-1 and TRBJ1-2; perhaps TRBD1 as D (5 bases). Trimming left V 6 bases short and J 4 bases short, with 12 bases between. Per germline, CDR1 DFQATT and CDR2 SNEGSKA (reference sequence). The CDR3 totals 12 residues. The CDR3, as DNA: TGCAGTGCGCGAAACAGGCGCTATGGCTACACCTTC. Residues: CSARNRRYGYTF.

J is TRBJ1-5 and V is TRBV18; D uncertain. The CDR3 extends over 16 amino acids. In germline, CDR1 is KGHSH, CDR2 LQKENI. Trimming removed 3 bases at V and 2 bases at J, with 14 bases between. The CDR3 bases are TGTGCCAGCTCACCCAACAGCCGTCCGGGCAATCAGCCCCAGCATTTT. Its protein product is CASSPNSRPGNQPQHF.

This clonotype has a handful of counts. This chain uses TRBV20-1 with TRBJ2-3; TRBD2 might be the D (5 bases). Per the germline V gene, CDR1 is DFQATT and CDR2 is SNEGSKA (reference sequence). The germline V and J ends were trimmed by 1 base and 2 bases, with 13 bases remaining between them. The CDR3 spans 15 residues. CDR3 region: CSARVAGGHTDTQYF. CDR3 in DNA: TGCAGTGCTAGAGTCGCTGGAGGCCACACAGATACGCAGTATTTT.

This clonotype was observed a few times. This chain connects TRBV5-1 to TRBJ2-3; TRBD2 matches at 9 bases. V was clipped by 4 bases and J by 4 bases; unmatched bases: 7. From germline, CDR1 is SGHRS and CDR2 YFSETQ. The CDR3 loop spans 15 amino acids. CDR3 protein: CASSGLAGVADTQYF. The CDR3 DNA reads TGCGCCAGCAGCGGTTTAGCGGGAGTCGCAGATACGCAGTATTTT. Combining the CDR3 with reference TRBV5-1 and TRBJ2-3 gives the whole variable domain KAGVTQTPRYLIKTRGQQVTLSCSPISGHRSVSWYQQTPGQGLQFLFEYFSETQRNKGNFPGRFSGRQFSNSRSEMNVSTLELGDSALYLCASSGLAGVADTQYFGPGTRLTVL.

This clonotype was seen only a few times. This chain uses TRBV20-1 with TRBJ2-7, with 13 bases that match TRBD2. The CDR3 runs 14 residues. Germline V gives CDR1 DFQATT, CDR2 SNEGSKA (reference sequence). V shed 4 bases and J 6 bases; nucleotides not matched to a gene: 6. The CDR3 protein is CSAIGLAGESEQYF. CDR3 DNA: TGCAGTGCTATAGGACTAGCGGGAGAGAGCGAGCAGTACTTC.

The chain couples TRBV5-1 to TRBJ2-3; D not certain. The CDR3 runs 17 residues. From germline, CDR1 is SGHRS and CDR2 YFSETQ. The V end was cut by 2 bases, the J end by 0 bases, with 16 bases between. The CDR3 DNA follows: TGCGCCAGCAGCTTTGACACTCTCTTCTCTAGCACAGATACGCAGTATTTT. It specifies CASSFDTLFSSTDTQYF.

This clonotype has a count of ten or more. The J gene is TRBJ2-1, the V gene TRBV20-1; the match to TRBD2 covers 10 bases. The CDR3 sequence is 16 residues long. CDR1 and CDR2 from the germline V gene are DFQATT and SNEGSKA (reference sequence). V lost 0 bases, J lost 3 bases, and 5 bases stayed unmatched. The CDR3 loop is CSARDRAGGLYNEQFF. DNA of the CDR3: TGCAGTGCTAGAGATCGAGCGGGAGGGCTCTACAATGAGCAGTTCTTC.

The chain carries TRBV5-6 and TRBJ2-3; 9 bases match TRBD1. V lost 0 bases and J lost 1; bases outside the gene matches: 6. This CDR3 has 17 residues. Germline CDR1 reads SGHDT; CDR2 reads YYEEEE. This CDR3 reads CASSLAGRTGGTDTQYF. CDR3 DNA sequence: TGTGCCAGCAGCTTGGCCGGCCGGACAGGGGGCACAGATACGCAGTATTTT. Complete variable domain (other parts from reference TRBV5-6 and TRBJ2-3): DAGVTQSPTHLIKTRGQQVTLRCSPKSGHDTVSWYQQALGQGPQFIFQYYEEEERQRGNFPDRFSGHQFPNYSSELNVNALLLGDSALYLCASSLAGRTGGTDTQYFGPGTRLTVL.

In this sample, this clonotype turned up a few times. V is TRBV20-1 and J is TRBJ2-1; possibly TRBD1 for D (5 bases). From germline, CDR1 is DFQATT and CDR2 SNEGSKA (reference sequence). CDR3 length: 14 residues. V lost 3 bases and J lost 3, with 12 bases in between. This CDR3 reads CSASKGAYYNEQFF. CDR3 sequence (DNA): TGCAGTGCTAGCAAAGGGGCTTACTACAATGAGCAGTTCTTC.

The chain employs TRBV4-3 and TRBJ2-1; D remains ambiguous. Germline CDR1 is LGHNA and CDR2 is YSLEER. V was trimmed by 2 bases and J by 3 bases, leaving 5 bases between them. The CDR3 sequence is 13 residues long. The CDR3 reads CASSQRIYNEQFF. As DNA, the CDR3 is TGCGCCAGCAGCCAACGGATCTACAATGAGCAGTTCTTC.

This clonotype was observed a few times. This chain uses TRBV4-2 with TRBJ2-7; D gene unclear. Trimming cost V 2 bases and J 2 bases, with 16 bases left between them. Germline V gene sequence: CDR1 LGHNA, CDR2 YNFKEQ. The CDR3 is 16 amino acids. The CDR3 loop reads CASSQYPTSAPYEQYF. CDR3 DNA sequence: TGTGCCAGCAGCCAATATCCCACTTCCGCCCCCTACGAGCAGTACTTC.

This clonotype was counted many times. This sequence joins TRBV6-5 and TRBJ2-3; D is unclear. Germline CDR1 and CDR2: MNHEY and SVGAGI. The CDR3 sequence is 11 residues long. With 2 bases removed from V and 6 bases from J, the gap between germline ends came to 3 bases. In DNA, the CDR3 is TGTGCCAGCAGTTACCACGATACGCAGTATTTT. As protein: CASSYHDTQYF.

This clonotype was found many times. V usage is TRBV2 and J usage is TRBJ2-2; 10 bases fit TRBD2. Germline V gene sequence: CDR1 SNHLY, CDR2 FYNNEI. Losses at the gene ends were 8 bases for V and 6 bases for J; bases not matched to a gene: 9. This CDR3 contains 15 residues. In nucleotides, the CDR3 is TGTGCCAGCGCGAGGGTAGCGGGAGGTTCCGGGGAGCTGTTTTTT. As protein: CASARVAGGSGELFF.

Remarks on this clonotype: Given the absence of the conserved phenylalanine or tryptophan at the CDR3 end, a read error is likely. The V and J genes are TRBV29-1 and TRBJ2-5, with 7 nucleotides matching TRBD1. The CDR3 has 14 residues. The V gene end was trimmed by 7 bases and the J gene end by 3 bases; junction bases not matched to a gene: 11. Germline V gives CDR1 SQVTM, CDR2 ANQGSEA. CDR3 sequence reads: CSALPRQGKETQYC. CDR3 sequence (DNA): TGCAGCGCGTTACCGAGACAGGGAAAAGAGACCCAGTACTGC.

This clonotype was seen more than once but under ten times. CDR3 protein: CAWSVHPGDEQFF. CDR3 bases: TGTGCCTGGAGTGTACACCCCGGCGATGAGCAGTTCTTC. This chain links TRBV30 with TRBJ2-1; D unclear. Per the germline V gene, CDR1 is GTSNPN and CDR2 is SVGIG (reference sequence). The CDR3 consists of 13 residues. V lost 0 bases and J lost 8, with 11 bases in between.

This clonotype was observed a few times. The chain uses TRBV7-6 and TRBJ2-3, with 7 bases matching TRBD2. After removal of 1 base from V and 1 base from J, the junction contained 11 bases not matched to a gene. The CDR3 runs 18 residues. Germline CDR1 is SGHVS and CDR2 is FNYEAQ. The CDR3 sequence: CASSLVGGRAMGTDTQYF. In DNA, the CDR3 is TGTGCCAGCAGCTTAGTAGGTGGGAGGGCCATGGGCACAGATACGCAGTATTTT.

This clonotype occurred a few times. The rearrangement uses TRBV7-2 and TRBJ2-5, with no clear D. Trimming shortened V by 6 bases and J by 1 base, and 15 bases separated the two germline ends. CDR3 length equals 15 residues. Germline V CDR1 and CDR2: SGHTA, FQGNSA. The CDR3 spells CASSFFLGRQETQYF. The CDR3 nucleotides are TGTGCCAGCAGTTTCTTTCTAGGGCGCCAAGAGACCCAGTACTTC.

This clonotype was observed a handful of times. The J gene is TRBJ2-2, the V gene TRBV6-5; 9 nucleotides align to TRBD2. V was clipped by 4 bases and J by 6 bases; unmatched bases: 6. This CDR3 has 15 amino acids. Germline V gives CDR1 MNHEY, CDR2 SVGAGI. CDR3 sequence: CASSSPGLASGELFF. CDR3 in DNA: TGTGCCAGCAGTTCCCCGGGACTAGCATCCGGGGAGCTGTTTTTT.